Listed below are T cell receptor beta chains from one sample, sequenced in a study of blood T cells in healthy people across ages. A single record per CDR3 protein comes from TCRdb applying MiXCR to the 5' RACE reads. The sample includes under 2,000,000 distinct CDR3 sequences, around 48% of them seen just once. Source material: blood. These receptor sequences come from a woman in her forties in good health. The CDR3 runs from the conserved cysteine through the conserved F or W. Each record gives: J gene, V gene, D gene, clone size, CDR3 DNA, CDR3 protein. The D gene is left open where the match is weak. Size tells how often a clone was seen (once, few, many) or the class of an expanded clone, and some rows leave it out.

TRBJ2-5,TRBV20-1,.,once,TGCAGTGCTGCCTCAATAGAGACCCAGTACTTC,CSAASIETQYF
TRBJ2-7,TRBV6-6,TRBD2,.,TGTGCCAGCACCAGGACTAGCGGGGGCCCGAGCTCCTACGAGCAGTACTTC,CASTRTSGGPSSYEQYF
TRBJ2-7,TRBV4-2,TRBD1,.,TGTGCCAGCAGCCAGGGACAGGAGTCCGAGCAGTACTTC,CASSQGQESEQYF
TRBJ2-5,TRBV15,TRBD2,.,TGTGCCACCAGCAGAGGGTTAGCGGGGGGCGAGACCCAGTACTTC,CATSRGLAGGETQYF
TRBJ2-7,TRBV13,TRBD2,few,TGTGCCAGCAGTAACGGGCCAGCGGGGGGGCTTTACGAGCAGTACTTC,CASSNGPAGGLYEQYF
TRBJ1-5,TRBV28,.,.,TGTGCCAGCAGGCGTTGGGGTGGGCCCAATCAGCCCCAGCATTTT,CASRRWGGPNQPQHF
TRBJ1-1,TRBV28,TRBD1,.,TGTGCCAGCCGGACAGGGGGGGACACTGAAGCTTTCTTT,CASRTGGDTEAFF
TRBJ2-7,TRBV20-1,.,few,TGCAGTGCTACAGGGGTAGCGCACTCCTACGAGCAGTACTTC,CSATGVAHSYEQYF
TRBJ1-3,TRBV7-9,.,.,TGTGCCAGCAGCCTAGGGGAGTCTGGAAACACCATATATTTT,CASSLGESGNTIYF
TRBJ2-7,TRBV6-6,TRBD1,few,TGTGCCAGCAGTTTACAGGGGGCAAGGTACGAGCAGTACTTC,CASSLQGARYEQYF
TRBJ2-3,TRBV11-2,TRBD2,.,TGTGCCAGCAGCTATACTAGCGGGGGTCCAGATACGCAGTATTTT,CASSYTSGGPDTQYF
TRBJ2-1,TRBV6-1,.,.,TGTGCCAGCAGTGTTGGGGTCGGGCCCGGTGAGCAGTTCTTC,CASSVGVGPGEQFF
TRBJ1-2,TRBV2,.,.,TGTGCCAGCACTGACGGGCGGTATGGCTACACCTTC,CASTDGRYGYTF
TRBJ2-1,TRBV27,TRBD2,once,TGTGCCAGCAGTTTCGGGGGGGCGGGCTCCTACAATGAGCAGTTCTTC,CASSFGGAGSYNEQFF
TRBJ2-5,TRBV12-3/TRBV12-4,TRBD2,few,TGTGCCACATGTTTAGCGGGGCAAGAGACCCAGTACTTC,CATCLAGQETQYF
TRBJ1-2,TRBV6-1,.,once,TGTGCCGGGTCGGGACGGAACTATGGCTACACCTTC,CAGSGRNYGYTF
TRBJ1-1,TRBV20-1,.,many,TGCAGTGCTAGAGATCCCGGGGCAGGAGAGAACACTGAAGCTTTCTTT,CSARDPGAGENTEAFF
TRBJ2-7,TRBV14,.,few,TGTGCCAGCAGCCAAGGTCTCAGGGACTACGAGCAGTACTTC,CASSQGLRDYEQYF
TRBJ2-1,TRBV5-1,TRBD2,.,TGCGCCAGCAGCTTGGTGACTAGCGGCTACAGTGAGCAGTTCTTC,CASSLVTSGYSEQFF
TRBJ1-2,TRBV6-2/TRBV6-3,.,.,TGTGCCAGCAAGCCGATGGGTCATGGCTACACCTTC,CASKPMGHGYTF
TRBJ2-7,TRBV7-9,.,few,TGTGCCAGCAGCTTATTACTATACGAGCAGTACTTC,CASSLLLYEQYF
TRBJ2-5,TRBV3-1,.,few,TGTGCCAGCAGCCAAGAATGGCAGGGTGAGACCCAGTACTTC,CASSQEWQGETQYF
TRBJ1-2,TRBV7-2,TRBD1,.,TGTGCCAGCAGCCCTGGACAGGGAGGGAGATATGGCTACACCTTC,CASSPGQGGRYGYTF
TRBJ1-5,TRBV6-2/TRBV6-3,.,few,TGTGCCAGCAGTTACCCCCGAGGGGAAAATCAGCCCCAGCATTTT,CASSYPRGENQPQHF
TRBJ2-7,TRBV27,TRBD2,few,TGTGCCAGCAGTCTTCCCGGTCCGACTAGCGGGGGGGTCTACGAGCAGTACTTC,CASSLPGPTSGGVYEQYF
TRBJ2-4,TRBV25-1,.,.,TGTGCCAGCAGTGAATATGATGGCCGAAGGGGCAACATTCAGTACTTC,CASSEYDGRRGNIQYF
TRBJ2-1,TRBV12-3/TRBV12-4,TRBD2,.,TGTGCCAGCAAGATTAGCGGGGGGGCGTACAATGAGCAGTTCTTC,CASKISGGAYNEQFF
TRBJ2-1,TRBV6-5,.,.,TGTGCCAGCAGAGTCTCTATGGGCGGGACCTACAATGAGCAGTTCTTC,CASRVSMGGTYNEQFF
TRBJ2-3,TRBV5-4,TRBD2,.,TGTGCCAGCAGCAAGGGACTAGCGGAGTTAGTTGCAGATACGCAGTATTTT,CASSKGLAELVADTQYF
TRBJ2-6,TRBV6-4,.,.,TGTGCCAGCAGTGAGCAGGGGGGCTCTGGGGCCAACGTCCTGACTTTC,CASSEQGGSGANVLTF
TRBJ2-7,TRBV20-1,.,.,TGCAGTGCTGGAGAGGGCAGGGCCCCGTCCTACAATGAGCAGTACTTC,CSAGEGRAPSYNEQYF
TRBJ1-4,TRBV5-1,.,.,TGCGCCAGCAGCTTCCTAACATACCGACAGGACCCGCGCGAGGGGAGGAAACTGTTTTTT,CASSFLTYRQDPREGRKLFF
TRBJ2-2,TRBV7-2,.,.,TGTGCCAGCAGCTTAGGGGTTCTCCCCGGGGAGCTGTTTTTT,CASSLGVLPGELFF
TRBJ2-2,TRBV20-1,.,.,TGCAGTGCTAGAAGGGGTCATTTCAACACCGGGGAGCTGTTTTTT,CSARRGHFNTGELFF
TRBJ2-1,TRBV6-5,.,.,TGTGCCAGCACCGTCCTCGGGGGAAACAATGAGCAGTTCTTC,CASTVLGGNNEQFF